One sample yielded the 12 T cell receptor beta chains listed below, sequenced in a study of human T cells and chemical hapten exposure. Time point in this sample: pre-sensitization, week 0. Specified treatment: therapeutic diphenylcyclopropenone sensitization with weekly scalp DPC. MiXCR, applied by TCRdb to the RACE reads, yields one record per CDR3 protein. The table includes fewer than 150,000 distinct CDR3 sequences, approximately 13% detected once. Sequenced material: whole blood, taken in connection with sensitization to the hapten diphenylcyclopropenone (DPC). The origin of the receptors is a woman aged 18-29 years with alopecia areata. Some clones in this sample may be carry-over from other donors' samples.

The V gene is TRBV20-1, the J gene TRBJ2-7; 14 nucleotides align to TRBD2. Losses at the gene ends were 5 bases for V and 7 bases for J; bases not matched to a gene: 13. CDR3 length: 16 amino acids. Germline CDR1 reads DFQATT; CDR2 reads SNEGSKA (reference sequence). CDR3: CSAPGLAGAVGGEQYF. CDR3 nucleotide sequence: TGCAGTGCTCCGGGACTAGCGGGGGCCGTGGGCGGAGAGCAGTACTTC.

This clonotype was counted many times. The chain joins TRBV18 to TRBJ1-1; the match to TRBD1 covers 8 bases. The CDR3 has 13 amino acids. V was clipped by 6 bases and J by 6 bases; unmatched bases: 6. Germline V gives CDR1 KGHSH, CDR2 LQKENI. This chain's CDR3 is CASSPTTGAEAFF. CDR3 sequence (DNA): TGTGCCAGCTCCCCAACGACAGGGGCTGAAGCTTTCTTT.

This clonotype has a handful of counts. This chain uses TRBV27 with TRBJ2-1; TRBD2 matches 9 bases. The V gene end was trimmed by 5 bases and the J gene end by 10 bases; junction bases not matched to a gene: 9. CDR1 and CDR2 from the germline V gene are MNHEY and SMNVEV (reference sequence). The CDR3 length is 14 residues. This CDR3 is CASSTSYLAGEQFF. The CDR3 DNA reads as TGTGCCAGCAGTACATCTTACCTAGCGGGGGAGCAGTTCTTC.

This clonotype was observed a handful of times. The rearrangement joins TRBV7-2 to TRBJ2-3, with 7 bases matching TRBD2. CDR1 and CDR2 from the germline V gene are SGHTA and FQGNSA. This CDR3 region has 13 residues. The V segment lost 5 bases and the J segment 8 bases; nucleotides outside the gene matches: 7. This chain's CDR3 is CASSQKGRGTQYF. The CDR3, as DNA: TGTGCCAGCAGCCAAAAGGGGAGGGGTACGCAGTATTTT.

This clonotype was counted at least ten times. The chain links TRBV20-1 to TRBJ1-5; D is unresolved. Germline-derived CDR1 and CDR2 are DFQATT and SNEGSKA (reference sequence). This CDR3 region has 16 residues. Trimming shortened V by 6 bases and J by 0 bases, and 18 bases separated the two germline ends. The CDR3, as DNA: TGCAGTGCCCCGGGCGGAGGGAGGCCTAGCAATCAGCCCCAGCATTTT. Its protein is CSAPGGGRPSNQPQHF.

The chain recombines TRBV25-1 with TRBJ1-4, with unresolved D. Germline CDR1 MGHDK, CDR2 SYGVNS. The germline V and J ends were trimmed by 4 bases and 3 bases, with 18 bases remaining between them. The CDR3 totals 17 residues. The CDR3 DNA reads as TGTGCCAGCAGTGCTGTCGCCACAGCAGGACCTAATGAAAAACTGTTTTTT. Residues: CASSAVATAGPNEKLFF. The full variable domain, rest sourced from reference TRBV25-1 and TRBJ1-4, is EADIYQTPRYLVIGTGKKITLECSQTMGHDKMYWYQQDPGMELHLIHYSYGVNSTEKGDLSSESTVSRIRTEHFPLTLESARPSHTSQYLCASSAVATAGPNEKLFFGSGTQLSVL.

In this sample, this clonotype turned up many times. The chain links TRBV7-6 to TRBJ2-2; 7 positions agree with TRBD2. V trimming: 0 bases; J trimming: 8 bases; junction bases outside the gene matches: 15. The CDR3 sequence is 18 residues long. The germline CDR1 and CDR2 sequences are SGHVS and FNYEAQ. CDR3 sequence (DNA): TGTGCCAGCAGCTTAGCGGCGGGCGGGGGATTCCGACCGGGGGAGCTGTTTTTT. Its translation is CASSLAAGGGFRPGELFF.

This clonotype was seen a handful of times. The J gene is TRBJ1-6, the V gene TRBV20-1; the D gene is possibly TRBD1 (5 bases). CDR1 is DFQATT and CDR2 is SNEGSKA in the germline V gene (reference sequence). The CDR3 is 14 amino acids. Trimming took off 3 bases at V and 8 bases at J, with 14 bases between the two ends. CDR3 in DNA: TGCAGTGCTAGGGCAGGGAATGGGGATTCACCCCTCCACTTT. Translated, it gives CSARAGNGDSPLHF.

Ten or more counts support this clonotype. The chain employs TRBV30 and TRBJ2-5, with 9 bases fitting TRBD1. The CDR3 loop spans 14 amino acids. Germline CDR1 and CDR2: GTSNPN and SVGIG (reference sequence). J lost 4 bases, V lost 3 bases, and 6 bases had no gene match. The CDR3 protein is CAWSLQGAAETQYF. The CDR3 nucleotides are TGTGCCTGGAGCCTACAGGGGGCTGCAGAGACCCAGTACTTC.

The sample holds many counts of this clonotype. V usage is TRBV7-9 and J usage is TRBJ1-6, with D possibly matching TRBD1 (5 bases). The V gene lost 2 bases and the J gene lost 7 bases, with 6 bases spanning the gap. The germline CDR1 and CDR2 sequences are SEHNR and FQNEAQ (reference sequence). CDR3 length equals 13 residues. This chain's CDR3 is CASSLQGNSPLHF. Written as DNA, the CDR3 is TGTGCCAGCAGCTTACAGGGAAATTCACCCCTCCACTTT.

This clonotype has a handful of counts. The chain couples TRBV29-1 to TRBJ1-2; D ambiguous. Deletions cut 7 bases from V and 0 bases from J, with 15 bases between. Germline lookup yields CDR1 SQVTM and CDR2 ANQGSEA. CDR3 length: 14 residues. The CDR3 here is CSAVVDIANYGYTF. CDR3 nucleotides: TGCAGCGCCGTCGTTGATATAGCTAACTATGGCTACACCTTC. Based on the CDR3 plus reference TRBV29-1 and TRBJ1-2, the full variable domain is SAVISQKPSRDICQRGTSLTIQCQVDSQVTMMFWYRQQPGQSLTLIATANQGSEATYESGFVIDKFPISRPNLTFSTLTVSNMSPEDSSIYLCSAVVDIANYGYTFGSGTRLTVV.

In this sample, this clonotype turned up a few times. This chain joins TRBV5-1 and TRBJ2-7, with a possible D match to TRBD1 (6 bases). CDR1 SGHRS and CDR2 YFSETQ come from the germline V gene. V shed 0 bases and J shed 2 bases, with 9 bases lying between them. The CDR3 covers 14 residues. CDR3 sequence (DNA): TGCGCCAGCAGCTTGGGGGACACCACCTACGAGCAGTACTTC. It is translated as CASSLGDTTYEQYF.